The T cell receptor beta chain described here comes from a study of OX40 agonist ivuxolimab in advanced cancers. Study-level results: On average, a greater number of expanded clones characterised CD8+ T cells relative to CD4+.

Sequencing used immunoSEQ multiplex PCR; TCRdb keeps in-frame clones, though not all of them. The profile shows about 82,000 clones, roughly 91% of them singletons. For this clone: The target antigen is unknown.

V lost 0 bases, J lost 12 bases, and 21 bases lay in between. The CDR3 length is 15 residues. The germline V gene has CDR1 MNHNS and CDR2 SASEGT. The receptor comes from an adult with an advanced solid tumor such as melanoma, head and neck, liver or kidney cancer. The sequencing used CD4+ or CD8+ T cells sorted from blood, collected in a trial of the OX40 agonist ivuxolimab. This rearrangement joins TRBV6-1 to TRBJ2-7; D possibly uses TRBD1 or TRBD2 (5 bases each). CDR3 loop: CASSEANFEGIGRYF. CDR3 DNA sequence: TGTGCCAGCAGTGAAGCGAACTTCGAGGGGATCGGTCGGTACTTC.